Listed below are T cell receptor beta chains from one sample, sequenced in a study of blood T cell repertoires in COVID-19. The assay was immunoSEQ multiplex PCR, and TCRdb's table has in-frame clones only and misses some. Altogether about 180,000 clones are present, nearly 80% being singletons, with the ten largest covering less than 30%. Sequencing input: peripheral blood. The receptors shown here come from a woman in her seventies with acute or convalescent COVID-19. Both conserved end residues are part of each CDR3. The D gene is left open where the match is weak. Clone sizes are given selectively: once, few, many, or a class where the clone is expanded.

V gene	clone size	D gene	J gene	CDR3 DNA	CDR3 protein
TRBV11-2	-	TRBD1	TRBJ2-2	TGTGCCAGCAGACTTACAGGGGGCGGCGTCGGGGAGCTGTTTTTT	CASRLTGGGVGELFF
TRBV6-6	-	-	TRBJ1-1	TGTGCCAGCAGCTCTTCCGACAGACACACTGAAGCTTTCTTT	CASSSSDRHTEAFF
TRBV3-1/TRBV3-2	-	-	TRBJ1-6	TGTGCCAGCAGCCCCTCACTCCGCCTTAACTATAATAATTCACCCCTCCACTTT	CASSPSLRLNYNNSPLHF
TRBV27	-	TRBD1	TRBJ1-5	TGTGCCAGCAGTTTAGCGACAGGGGGACAGCCCCAGCATTTT	CASSLATGGQPQHF
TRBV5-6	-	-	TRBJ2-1	TGTGCCAGCAGCTTGGTCCGGGGTAATGAGCAGTTCTTC	CASSLVRGNEQFF
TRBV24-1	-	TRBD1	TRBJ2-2	TGTGCCACCAGTGATACTGGACAGGAGAGGACCGGGGAGCTGTTTTTT	CATSDTGQERTGELFF
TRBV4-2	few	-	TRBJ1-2	TGTGCCAGCAGCCAAGATCAAGGGGTCTATGGCTACACCTTC	CASSQDQGVYGYTF
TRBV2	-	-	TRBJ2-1	TGTGCCAGCAGTGCTTTGGACACCTACAATGAGCAGTTCTTC	CASSALDTYNEQFF
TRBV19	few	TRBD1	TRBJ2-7	TGTGCCAGTAGTTTACGGCTGCCACTCGACAGGGTCCCCTACGAGCAGTACTTC	CASSLRLPLDRVPYEQYF
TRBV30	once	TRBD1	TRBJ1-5	TGTGCCTGGCAAAGGAACAGGGGAAATCAGCCCCAGCATTTT	CAWQRNRGNQPQHF
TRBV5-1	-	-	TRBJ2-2	TGCGCCAGCAGCTGGAGGGCGGATAACACCGGGGAGCTGTTTTTT	CASSWRADNTGELFF
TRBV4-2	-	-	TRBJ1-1	TGTGCCAGCAGCCAAGAGGGCGGGTTAGACACAGCCGAAGCTTTCTTT	CASSQEGGLDTAEAFF
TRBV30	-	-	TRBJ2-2	TGTGCCTGGAGCCTATTCAGGACCGGGGAGCTGTTTTTT	CAWSLFRTGELFF
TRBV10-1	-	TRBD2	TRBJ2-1	TGCGCCAGCAGTGAGAGCGGGAGTTTTGGTGTTGAGCAGTTCTTC	CASSESGSFGVEQFF
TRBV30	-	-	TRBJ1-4	TGTGCCTGGAACGGGGATCCGAATGAAAAACTGTTTTTT	CAWNGDPNEKLFF
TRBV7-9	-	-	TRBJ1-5	TGTGCCAGCAGCACACAGGGTTTGTCACAGCCCCAGCATTTT	CASSTQGLSQPQHF
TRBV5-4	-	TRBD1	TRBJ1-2	TGTGCCAGCAGCTTGCTTAGGACAGGGTTGAACTATGGCTACACCTTC	CASSLLRTGLNYGYTF
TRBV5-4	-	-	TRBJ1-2	TGTGCCAGCAGCCGACCGGGGGACTATGGCTACACCTTC	CASSRPGDYGYTF
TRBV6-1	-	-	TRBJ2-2	TGTGCCAGCAGTGACCACAGACTAGGCACCGGGGAGCTGTTTTTT	CASSDHRLGTGELFF
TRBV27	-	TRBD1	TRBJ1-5	TGTGCCAGCGGGATGGCGGGTCCGACAGGGAGGAGCAATCAGCCCCAGCATTTT	CASGMAGPTGRSNQPQHF
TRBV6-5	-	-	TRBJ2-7	TGTGCCAGCAGTAAACAGGACAGCTACGAGCAGTACTTC	CASSKQDSYEQYF
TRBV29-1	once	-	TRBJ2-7	TGCAGCGCCGGGCGTCGGGGGTACGGCTACGAGCAGTACTTC	CSAGRRGYGYEQYF
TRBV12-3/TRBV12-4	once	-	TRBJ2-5	TGTGCCAGCAGTTTCCGCGGCGGGGAGACCCAGTACTTC	CASSFRGGETQYF
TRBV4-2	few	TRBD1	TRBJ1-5	TGTGCCAGCAGCCCTCGGGACAGGGGCTTTCAGCCCCAGCATTTT	CASSPRDRGFQPQHF
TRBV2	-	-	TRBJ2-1	TGTGCCAGCAGTGAAGCTTGGGAGGTCTTCTCCTACAATGAGCAGTTCTTC	CASSEAWEVFSYNEQFF
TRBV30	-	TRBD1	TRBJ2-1	TGTGCCTGGGGGGGACAGGCCTACAATGAGCAGTTCTTC	CAWGGQAYNEQFF
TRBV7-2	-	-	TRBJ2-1	TGTGCCAGCAGCTTCCCGGGAAACTACAATGAGCAGTTCTTC	CASSFPGNYNEQFF
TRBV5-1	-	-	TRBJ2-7	TGCGCCAGCACCCTTAGAACCGACAGCTACGAGCAGTACTTC	CASTLRTDSYEQYF
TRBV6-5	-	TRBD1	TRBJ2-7	TGTGCCAGCTTGACAGGGTTTAGGCGAGAGGAGCAGTACTTC	CASLTGFRREEQYF
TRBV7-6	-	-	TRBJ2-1	TGTGCCAGCAGCTTAGTGGATAGCGGTAACAATGAGCAGTTCTTC	CASSLVDSGNNEQFF
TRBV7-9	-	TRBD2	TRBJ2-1	TGTGCCAGCAGCATACCTGGAGCTAGCGGGAGGAATGAGCAGTTCTTC	CASSIPGASGRNEQFF
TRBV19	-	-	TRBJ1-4	TGTGCCAGTAGCTACAGGGAGGGGAGTGAAAAACTGTTTTTT	CASSYREGSEKLFF
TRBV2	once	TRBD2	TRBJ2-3	TGTGCCAGCAGTGGGGGGACTAGCGGACACACAGATACGCAGTATTTT	CASSGGTSGHTDTQYF
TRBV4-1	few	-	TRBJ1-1	TGCGCCAGCAGCCAAGACCATTCAGGGTACGCTGAAGCTTTCTTT	CASSQDHSGYAEAFF
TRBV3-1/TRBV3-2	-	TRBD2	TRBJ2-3	TGTGCCAGCAGCCGGACTAGCGGGAGTCCGGATACGCAGTATTTT	CASSRTSGSPDTQYF
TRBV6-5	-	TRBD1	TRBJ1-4	TGTGCCAGCAGCTCAGGGGGCTTGGGTGAAAAACTGTTTTTT	CASSSGGLGEKLFF
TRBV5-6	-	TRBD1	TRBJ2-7	TGTGCCAGCAGCCGAACGGGACAGCCCTACGAGCAGTACTTC	CASSRTGQPYEQYF
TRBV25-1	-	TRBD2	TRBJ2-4	TGTGCCAGCAGTGAGGGGGGGACTAGCGGGAATAAAAACATTCAGTACTTC	CASSEGGTSGNKNIQYF
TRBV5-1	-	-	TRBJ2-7	TGCGCCAGCAGCTTCGACAGCTCCAACTCCTACGAGCAGTACTTC	CASSFDSSNSYEQYF
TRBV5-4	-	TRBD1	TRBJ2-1	TGTGCCAGCAGCAAGGGGCAGGGGGCAGCTTATGAGCAGTTCTTC	CASSKGQGAAYEQFF
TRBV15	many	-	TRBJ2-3	TGTGCCACCAGCAGAGATGGGGGGACTCCCTCCCGCACAGATACGCAGTATTTT	CATSRDGGTPSRTDTQYF
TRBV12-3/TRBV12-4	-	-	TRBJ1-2	TGTGCCAGCAGTTTCAGGGGTCGCTACACCTTC	CASSFRGRYTF
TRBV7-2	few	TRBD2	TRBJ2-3	TGTGCCAGCAGCTCGACTAGCGGGGTGTCCTCAGATACGCAGTATTTT	CASSSTSGVSSDTQYF
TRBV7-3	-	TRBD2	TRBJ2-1	TGTGCCAGCAGTCGTAGCGGGGGTTACAATGAGCAGTTCTTC	CASSRSGGYNEQFF